The present T cell receptor beta chain was sequenced within a study of blood T cell repertoires in COVID-19. This clone was recorded once. TCRdb's table, derived via immunoSEQ multiplex PCR, lists solely in-frame clones and lacks some. Here the sample spans about 99,000 clones, approximately 85% being singletons. This clonotype was sampled from a man between 60 and 75 years old with acute or convalescent COVID-19. What was sequenced was peripheral blood.

The CDR3 protein is CASSPSGTGNIQYF. CDR3 sequence (DNA): TGTGCCAGCAGCCCAAGCGGGACCGGGAACATTCAGTACTTC. V usage is TRBV3-1 (or the pseudogene TRBV3-2) and J usage is TRBJ2-4; 7 bases are shared with TRBD2. Germline V lookup: CDR1 LGHDT, CDR2 YNNKEL (reference sequence). The V and J ends lost 4 bases and 7 bases, in that order; junction bases with no gene match: 7. There are 14 residues in the CDR3.